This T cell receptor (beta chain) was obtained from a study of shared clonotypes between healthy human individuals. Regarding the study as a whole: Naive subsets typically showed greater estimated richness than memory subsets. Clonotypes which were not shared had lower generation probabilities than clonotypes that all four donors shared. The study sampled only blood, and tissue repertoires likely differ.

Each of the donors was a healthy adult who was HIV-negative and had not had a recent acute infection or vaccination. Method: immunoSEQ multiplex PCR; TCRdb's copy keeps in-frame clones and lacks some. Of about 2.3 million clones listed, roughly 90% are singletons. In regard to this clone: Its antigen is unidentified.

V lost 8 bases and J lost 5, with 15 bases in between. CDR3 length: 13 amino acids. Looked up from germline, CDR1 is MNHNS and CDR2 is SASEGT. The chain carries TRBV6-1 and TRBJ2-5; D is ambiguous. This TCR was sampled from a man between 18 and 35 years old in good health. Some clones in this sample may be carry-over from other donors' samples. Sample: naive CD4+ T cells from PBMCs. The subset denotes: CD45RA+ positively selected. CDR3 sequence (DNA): TGTGCCAGCGAGTTAGGGTCTCGCGAGACCCAGTACTTC. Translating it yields CASELGSRETQYF.